This TCR beta chain was identified during a study of shared clonotypes between healthy human individuals (TCRdb year 2020). At the level of the whole study: The cohort comprised a couple of women and three men aged 18 to 49 years. For each donor, CD4 naive and CD4 memory were each given three plates, CD8 naive was given two plates, and CD8 memory was given one plate. To estimate repertoire size and how much clonotypes are shared between individuals, the study performed deep sequencing of blood TCR repertoires from a few healthy adults. To increase sequencing depth and limit assay-specific biases, different laboratories used diverse techniques to prepare libraries and sequence TCR repertoires. Per donor, leukapheresis produced somewhere between about 0.9 and 9.5 billion PBMCs.

Note on this clone: Its antigen is still unknown. No much larger clone is present one base from it, and per-base qualities are unavailable.

Using the deep immunoSEQ assay, multiplex PCR amplified TCR CDR3 regions from genomic DNA. Genomic DNA extracted from each cell subset was distributed evenly over all wells of several immunoSEQ 96-well plates, and each plate served as one replicate. For sorted subsets, approximately 210 ng of genomic DNA, equivalent to 25,000 to 30,000 T cell genomes, went into each replicate PCR. Purified libraries were quantified with a Qubit 3.0 fluorometer, sized on a Bioanalyzer 2100, and re-quantified with the KAPA Library Quantification kit. Every immunoSEQ 96-well plate was sequenced on a separate single-read 150-cycle Illumina NextSeq 550 flow cell. The original pipeline was this. Because the immunoSEQ output held only junctional sequences and lacked quality scores, the filtering could not match the filtering applied to full-length reads. To assign V/J genes and CDR3, sequences were annotated against IMGT germline references using PyIR, a Python wrapper for IgBLAST v1.9. Reads with weak V/J assignments (E-value above 1e-6), missing CDR3, stop codons, out-of-frame junctions, or ambiguous translated residues were removed. V3J clonotypes were defined as sequences sharing an identical inferred V gene, J gene, and CDR3 amino acid sequence. Percentage overlap between repertoires was computed as shared unique clonotypes divided by the size of the smaller repertoire. Repertoire richness was assessed with RTK rarefaction, the Chao1 estimator, and Recon v2.1 estimates of unobserved clonotypes. OLGA was used to compute generation probabilities for all TCRbeta clonotypes that the gDNA method yielded from a few donors. Sourced from immuneACCESS, this table was stored by TCRdb with only in-frame sequences that have V and J called. A share of the clones is absent; for the studies checked, an unresolved V gene accounts for under half, and the remainder has no known explanation. Clone size and V and J calls were adopted from that table, with D and trimming inferred from the DNA. For this sample there are about 2.4 million clones; 93% appear just once. The ten top clones hold around 0.37% of the sample.

Paper-wide results and their limitations: Pairwise subsampling indicated that sequencing depth was expected to affect the degree of clonotype sharing among donors. Larger estimated clonotype richness was generally found for naive subsets than for memory subsets. Sampling was restricted to blood, and TCR repertoires in tissue are likely to differ from TCR repertoires in blood. Incomplete sequencing was indicated by rarefaction of sorted-subset datasets, despite the large sequencing depth. Higher generation probabilities were observed for clonotypes shared by all four sorted-subset donors than for non-shared clonotypes. The genetic and exposure-history diversity represented was limited by the small number of donors. Across a few donors, roughly 5.4% of naive CD4, approximately 3.6% of naive CD8, 2% to 2.5% of memory CD4, and 0.4% of memory CD8 clonotypes were shared.

Donors were healthy HIV-negative adults with no recently reported acute infections or vaccinations. All donors were Caucasian adults living in Nashville, Tennessee, USA. CD4+ T cells were enriched by magnetic negative selection, after which naive cells were positively selected on CD45RA and the negative fraction was taken as the memory subset. Blood was obtained by leukapheresis, after which PBMCs were separated by Ficoll-Histopaque density gradient centrifugation and cryopreserved in liquid nitrogen vapor phase. Analytical flow cytometry was used to check the purity and quantity of every magnetically sorted T cell population. Genomic DNA was isolated from every sorted fraction and measured by UV absorbance on a Nanodrop 2000c. Sequencing input: naive CD4+ T cells from PBMCs. The cell subset or site label, read with the paper, signifies: CD45RA+ positively selected. This TCR was recovered from a man aged 18 to 30 in good health. Some clones in this sample may be carry-over from other donors' samples.

The CDR3 reads CSVEWLNTEAFF. The nucleotide sequence is given as TGCAGCGTTGAGTGGCTGAACACTGAAGCTTTCTTT. The chain uses TRBV29-1 and TRBJ1-1; the D gene lacks a confident call. Counted from cysteine to phenylalanine, this CDR3 has 12 amino acids. The DNA shown is the 36-base CDR3, in frame from base 1. Based on the germline V gene, the CDR1 and CDR2 sequences are SQVTM and ANQGSEA. Trimming at the junction amounts to 3 bases on V and 0 bases on J, and the germline ends lie 5 bases apart.